A single sample gave rise to the 20 T cell receptor beta chains below, sequenced in a study of T cell responses to AZD1222 COVID-19 vaccine. Only in-frame clones appear in the TCRdb table, and some are missing; sequencing was by immunoSEQ multiplex PCR. The table shows about 110,000 clones, with 90% to 95% occurring only once. The sample in question was peripheral blood, obtained 28 days after the second AZD1222 dose. The origin of the receptors is an adult who received the AZD1222 COVID-19 vaccine.

The J gene is TRBJ2-1, the V gene TRBV7-8; 9 bases are shared with TRBD2. The V gene's germline CDR1 is SGHVS and CDR2 FQNEAQ. The CDR3 totals 15 residues. V gave up 2 bases and J gave up 7 bases; unmatched junction bases: 6. CDR3 sequence: CASSLRREGRNEQFF. The CDR3 nucleotides read TGTGCCAGCAGCTTAAGGCGGGAGGGGCGGAATGAGCAGTTCTTC.

The chain uses TRBV3-1 (or the pseudogene TRBV3-2) and TRBJ1-5; D call uncertain. Between the trimmed V and J ends, which lost 2 bases and 0 bases, there was a span of 8 bases. The CDR3 spans 15 residues. CDR1 LGHDT and CDR2 YNNKEL come from the germline V gene (reference sequence). As DNA, the CDR3 is TGTGCCAGCAGCCAAAAGGCTAATAGCAATCAGCCCCAGCATTTT. This codes for CASSQKANSNQPQHF.

This clone occurred a few times. The chain is built from TRBV15 and TRBJ1-2; D gene ambiguous. Trimming took 3 bases from V and 7 from J, leaving 12 bases between them. Germline CDR1 is LNHNV and CDR2 is YYDKDF (reference sequence). CDR3 length equals 13 residues. The CDR3 region is CATSSPPAGGYTF. CDR3 nucleotide sequence: TGTGCCACCAGCAGTCCCCCCGCGGGTGGCTACACCTTC.

V usage is TRBV7-9 and J usage is TRBJ2-1; D gene ambiguous. The ends were cut back, 3 bases at V and 0 bases at J, with 6 bases in the middle. Germline CDR1 SEHNR, CDR2 FQNEAQ (reference sequence). This CDR3 spans 14 amino acids. The CDR3 here is CASSFDGSYNEQFF. The CDR3, as DNA: TGTGCCAGCAGCTTCGACGGCTCCTACAATGAGCAGTTCTTC.

This chain connects TRBV10-2 to TRBJ2-7; D ambiguous. The CDR3 has 14 amino acids. V lost 4 bases and J 4 bases, leaving 14 bases between the germline ends. Germline-derived CDR1 and CDR2 are WSHSY and SAAADI. Written as DNA, the CDR3 is TGCGCCAGCAGTGCGGTAGCCCATTGGTACGAGCAGTACTTC. This codes for CASSAVAHWYEQYF.

The rearrangement links TRBV27 to TRBJ2-3; TRBD2 matches 10 bases. CDR3 length: 18 residues. Germline V gene data show CDR1 as MNHEY and CDR2 as SMNVEV (reference sequence). The J segment lost 2 bases and the V segment lost 0 bases, leaving 8 bases of the junction unmatched. The CDR3 bases are TGTGCCAGCAGTTTATCACGGAGGACTAGCGGCTTCACAGATACGCAGTATTTT. As protein: CASSLSRRTSGFTDTQYF.

The chain employs TRBV10-2 and TRBJ2-1; 7 bases are a match to TRBD1. CDR1 is WSHSY and CDR2 is SAAADI in the germline V gene. Trimming took 4 bases from V and 0 from J; bases not matched to a gene: 3. This CDR3 has 15 amino acids. CDR3 DNA: TGCGCCAGCAGTGTGGGACAGCTCTCCTACAATGAGCAGTTCTTC. It encodes CASSVGQLSYNEQFF.

This chain connects TRBV19 to TRBJ1-1, with a tentative D call TRBD1 (5 bases). V was cut by 6 bases and J by 6 bases, with 14 bases left in between. Germline-derived CDR1 and CDR2 are LNHDA and SQIVND (reference sequence). The CDR3 runs 13 residues. CDR3 protein: CASRWEWGSEAFF. The CDR3, as DNA: TGTGCCAGTAGGTGGGAGTGGGGCTCTGAAGCTTTCTTT.

The CDR3 is CSAQTLPGYNEQFF. The CDR3 DNA reads as TGCAGCGCCCAGACCCTGCCCGGCTACAATGAGCAGTTCTTC. The chain has TRBV29-1 and TRBJ2-1; D unclear. The CDR3 is 14 residues long. CDR1 SQVTM and CDR2 ANQGSEA come from the germline V gene. The V end was cut by 7 bases, the J end by 3 bases, with 16 bases between.

J is TRBJ2-3 and V is TRBV6-6; 12 bases agree with TRBD2. The CDR3 has 16 amino acids. Germline-derived CDR1 and CDR2 are MNHNY and SVGAGI (reference sequence). The V and J ends lost 5 bases and 1 base, in that order; junction bases with no gene match: 4. The CDR3: CASSRLAGDGTDTQYF. CDR3 DNA: TGTGCCAGCAGTCGACTAGCGGGAGATGGCACAGATACGCAGTATTTT.

This clone showed up just once. The chain joins TRBV9 to TRBJ2-5; possibly TRBD1 or TRBD2 for D (6 bases each). This CDR3 is 15 amino acids long. CDR1 is SGDLS, CDR2 YYNGEE, per germline. Trimming removed 4 bases from V and 4 bases from J, with 17 bases in between. The DNA of the CDR3 is TGTGCCAGCAGCCCCCGACGGGGGCCGGGAGAGACCCAGTACTTC. Translating gives CASSPRRGPGETQYF.

V is TRBV24-1 and J is TRBJ1-2; tentative D call: TRBD1 (5 bases). The CDR3 covers 12 residues. From germline, CDR1 is KGHDR and CDR2 SFDVKD. Trimming removed 4 bases at V and 7 bases at J, with 9 bases between. This chain's CDR3 is CATSEPRAGYTF. The CDR3 DNA reads as TGTGCCACCAGTGAGCCCAGGGCTGGCTACACCTTC.

This chain uses TRBV29-1 with TRBJ1-2; D unresolved. V lost 3 bases and J 6 bases, leaving 11 bases between the germline ends. CDR3 length: 12 amino acids. CDR1 and CDR2 (germline): SQVTM, ANQGSEA. For the CDR3, the DNA is TGCAGCGTTGAGACCCCTCCGAATGGCTACACCTTC. Its protein is CSVETPPNGYTF.

This sequence joins TRBV2 and TRBJ1-1; D uncertain. The CDR3 totals 14 residues. The V end lost 0 bases, the J end lost 10 bases, and 15 bases lay between the germline ends. The germline gives CDR1 SNHLY, CDR2 FYNNEI. Written as DNA, the CDR3 is TGTGCCAGCAGTGAAGCGGGTACGGGATGGGGAGCTTTCTTT. Amino acids: CASSEAGTGWGAFF.

The V call is TRBV19, the J call TRBJ1-1; no clear D. Trimming shortened V by 7 bases and J by 5 bases, and 17 bases separated the two germline ends. The CDR3 covers 14 residues. Per germline, CDR1 LNHDA and CDR2 SQIVND (reference sequence). CDR3 sequence reads: CASTNVRGHTEAFF. The DNA of the CDR3 is TGTGCCAGTACCAATGTGCGGGGTCATACTGAAGCTTTCTTT.

V gene TRBV18 combines with J gene TRBJ2-7; 8 nucleotides align to TRBD1. V lost 4 bases, J lost 0 bases, and 2 bases stayed unmatched. The V gene's germline CDR1 is KGHSH and CDR2 LQKENI. CDR3 size: 14 residues. In DNA form, the CDR3 reads TGTGCCAGCTCACAGACAGGGGACTCCTACGAGCAGTACTTC. Translating gives CASSQTGDSYEQYF.

V and J are TRBV7-9 and TRBJ2-3, with D maybe TRBD2 (6 bases). The CDR3 runs to 15 residues. Germline V gene lookup returns CDR1 SEHNR and CDR2 FQNEAQ (reference sequence). Trimming removed 2 bases from V and 6 bases from J, with 15 bases in between. CDR3 loop: CASSLITSSSDTQYF. The CDR3 coding sequence is TGTGCCAGCAGCTTAATAACTAGCAGTTCGGATACGCAGTATTTT.

The rearrangement links TRBV28 to TRBJ1-2; D perhaps matches TRBD1 (6 bases). Trimming took 5 bases from V and 13 from J, leaving 17 bases between them. Germline V gene lookup returns CDR1 MDHEN and CDR2 SYDVKM. The CDR3 covers 12 residues. The CDR3 here is CASSDPARGSTF. The CDR3 bases are TGTGCCAGCAGTGACCCGGCCAGGGGCAGCACCTTC.

This chain's CDR3 is CASSESGGGDTQYF. CDR3 nucleotide sequence: TGTGCCAGCAGTGAAAGCGGGGGGGGCGATACGCAGTATTTT. This chain uses TRBV6-1 with TRBJ2-3; 10 nucleotides match TRBD2. With 2 bases clipped from V and 6 bases from J, the junction kept 2 bases outside the gene matches. Germline V gives CDR1 MNHNS, CDR2 SASEGT. CDR3 length: 14 residues.

This chain links TRBV3-1 (or the pseudogene TRBV3-2) with TRBJ1-6; 7 bases agree with TRBD1. The ends lost 4 bases at V and 5 bases at J; junction bases unmatched: 5. CDR1 is LGHDT and CDR2 is YNNKEL in the germline V gene (reference sequence). This CDR3 region has 15 residues. CDR3 sequence: CASSPLTGNNSPLHF. The DNA of the CDR3 is TGTGCCAGCAGCCCCCTGACAGGGAATAATTCACCCCTCCACTTT.